This T cell receptor beta chain was captured in a study of cytomegalovirus exposure and HLA in healthy donors. Researchers ran the PCR with 60 Vbeta and 13 Jbeta primers. Clones were read by immunoSEQ multiplex PCR, and TCRdb kept only the in-frame ones, dropping some. This sample has over 40,000 clones; about three quarters occur once, and the top ten carry around 2.9%. Germline trimming cut 5 bases from V and 4 bases from J; bases unmatched to any gene: 5. From germline, CDR1 is SGHTA and CDR2 FQGNSA. The CDR3 consists of 14 residues. This clone has just one count. The chain couples TRBV7-2 to TRBJ2-7; 10 bases fit TRBD2. This sequence was found in a woman between 40 and 50 years old in good health and CMV-seropositive. Sequences were obtained from PBMCs. The CDR3 DNA reads TGTGCCAGCAGCCAGGGAGCGGGGGGGTACGAGCAGTACTTC. Translation gives CASSQGAGGYEQYF.